This T cell receptor beta chain was documented in a study of T cell changes during pregnancy in multiple sclerosis. Using immunoSEQ multiplex PCR, the repertoire was profiled, and TCRdb retains in-frame clones only, with some absent. The sample has roughly 22,000 clones, approximately 90% seen once. Unmatched junction bases numbered 2, after V lost 5 bases and J lost 2 bases. The germline V gene has CDR1 SQVTM and CDR2 ANQGSEA. The CDR3 runs to 13 residues. The chain uses TRBV29-1 and TRBJ1-2; 10 bases match TRBD1. Specimen: CD4+ T cells from peripheral blood mononuclear cells, collected after pregnancy. This TCR came from a female donor in good health, enrolled as a control in a pregnancy study. The CDR3 loop is CSVSGQGNYGYTF. DNA of the CDR3: TGCAGCGTTTCGGGACAGGGGAACTATGGCTACACCTTC.